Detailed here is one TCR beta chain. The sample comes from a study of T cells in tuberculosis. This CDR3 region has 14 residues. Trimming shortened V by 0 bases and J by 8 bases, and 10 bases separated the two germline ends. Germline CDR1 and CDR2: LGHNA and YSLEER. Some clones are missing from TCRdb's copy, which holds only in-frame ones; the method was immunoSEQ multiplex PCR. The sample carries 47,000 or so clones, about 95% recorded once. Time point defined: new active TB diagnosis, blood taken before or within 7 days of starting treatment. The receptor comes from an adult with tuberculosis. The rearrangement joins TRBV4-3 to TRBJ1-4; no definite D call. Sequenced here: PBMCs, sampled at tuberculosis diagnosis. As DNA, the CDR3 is TGCGCCAGCAGCCAAGATCTAACTCCCGAAAAACTGTTTTTT. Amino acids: CASSQDLTPEKLFF.